The entry below gives a single T cell receptor beta chain sequence along with its context. Its antigen is unknown. Mismatch with germline at one junction end may stem from a read error. The data stem from a study of CD8+CD57+ T cells in acquired aplastic anemia. Whole-study context: Each DNA sample taken from sorted CD4+ and CD8+ cells came to 3 to 4 ug on average. The study's findings and limits: Patients were compared with controls for CD8+ Simpson's diversity, and no significant difference emerged.

CDR3 length: 16 amino acids. In germline, CDR1 is MGHDK, CDR2 SYGVNS. Whoever was chosen for sequencing had shown CD8+CD57+ cell expansion by flow cytometry. Each patient carried a diagnosis of severe acquired aplastic anemia. Genomic DNA was employed as the template in profiling TCR beta VDJ and CDR3. TCRdb reprocessed the reads with MiXCR, giving one entry per CDR3 protein. The sample contains 120,000 or so distinct CDR3 sequences, about 40% of which appear only once. This TCR was sampled from a human donor with aplastic anemia. Sequencing used sorted CD4+, CD8+, or CD8+CD57+ T cells (not recorded which) from PBMCs. The V gene is TRBV25-1, the J gene TRBJ2-2; a weak D match, TRBD2 (6 bases). This chain's CDR3 is CASSELAQSVTRELFF. The CDR3 nucleotides read TGTGCCAGCAGTGAATTGGCACAGTCTGTGACCCGGGAGCTGTTTTTC. The full variable domain, completed using reference TRBV25-1 and TRBJ2-2, is EADIYQTPRYLVIGTGKKITLECSQTMGHDKMYWYQQDPGMELHLIHYSYGVNSTEKGDLSSESTVSRIRTEHFPLTLESARPSHTSQYLCASSELAQSVTRELFFGEGSRLTVL.